The following is a T cell receptor beta chain sequence with its context. The PCR was carried out with 60 Vbeta primers and 13 Jbeta primers. Clones were sequenced by immunoSEQ multiplex PCR, and TCRdb holds only the in-frame ones, with some missing. The profile shows 95,000 to 150,000 clones, more than 60% of them singletons. The data derive from a study of cytomegalovirus exposure and HLA in healthy donors. V gave up 1 base and J gave up 3 bases; unmatched junction bases: 7. The CDR3 runs 16 residues. Looked up from germline, CDR1 is LGHNA and CDR2 is YSLEER. This receptor was identified in a woman between 50 and 59 years old in good health and CMV-seropositive. The sequenced sample consisted of PBMCs. The genes are TRBV4-3 and TRBJ2-7; 9 bases line up with TRBD2. CDR3 coding DNA: TGCGCCAGCAGCCAAGTTTGGCGGGGGGGCCGCTACGAGCAGTACTTC. Protein: CASSQVWRGGRYEQYF.